The present T cell receptor beta chain was sequenced within a study of blood T cell repertoires in COVID-19. Study details: Italy, Spain and the United States were the sources of the convalescent and acute COVID-19 samples.

The CDR3 totals 16 residues. Per germline, CDR1 MDHEN and CDR2 SYDVKM. The V gene lost 2 bases and the J gene lost 0 bases, with 8 bases spanning the gap. This clone occurred many times. Original processing methods: It was from reference gene primer amplification that nucleated cell counts were estimated. Produced via immunoSEQ multiplex PCR; TCRdb's table is partial and in-frame only. V and J calls and clone size come straight from that table; D and trimming were deduced from the DNA. The sample carries around 250,000 clones, more than 70% recorded once. This receptor was taken from a man older than 75 with acute or convalescent COVID-19. The chain has TRBV28 and TRBJ2-6; D perhaps matches TRBD2 (5 bases). The sample was peripheral blood. The CDR3 sequence is CASSLGSLSGANVLTF. CDR3 in DNA: TGTGCCAGCAGTTTAGGGAGCCTCTCTGGGGCCAACGTCCTGACTTTC.